Sequencing of this TCR beta chain was carried out in a study of CD8+ T cells in alopecia areata. With regard to this clone: Its antigen is currently unknown.

General study results and limits: Scalp sequencing also captures normal skin's resident alphabeta T cells. Tofacitinib produced a significant decrease in scalp clonality and in expanded CD8+ clones among the top 100.

Germline values: CDR1 SGHDT, CDR2 YYEEEE. This CDR3 contains 16 residues. V was clipped by 1 base and J by 0 bases, with 8 bases between them. Sequencing templates came from extracted RNA that was reverse transcribed into cDNA. Repertoires were generated with immunoSEQ multiplex PCR, while TCRdb's copy carries only in-frame clones and drops some. The table includes about 270,000 clones, 50% to 75% detected once. Treatment of the sample: oral pan-JAK inhibitor, 5-10 mg twice daily. Specimens obtained from alopecia areata patients comprised lesional scalp punch biopsies and peripheral blood. The researchers isolated CD4+ and CD8+ T cells from PBMCs by sorting.

The TCR comes from a human donor with alopecia areata. The sequenced sample was CD4+ T cells sorted from blood, obtained at week 52, from a patient treated with tofacitinib. The rearrangement uses TRBV5-6 and TRBJ1-6; unclear D gene. CDR3 sequence (DNA): TGTGCCAGCAGCTTGTTCGGGAGCTCCTATAATTCACCCCTCCACTTT. Protein product: CASSLFGSSYNSPLHF.